These T cell receptor beta chains were read from a single sample in a study of blood T cell repertoires in COVID-19. Using immunoSEQ multiplex PCR, the repertoire was profiled, and TCRdb retains in-frame clones only, with some absent. The sample lists about 200,000 clones, roughly 80% occurring once. The sequencing sample was made of peripheral blood. These receptors originate from a man in his forties or fifties who had recovered from COVID-19. The CDR3 runs from the conserved cysteine through the conserved F or W. D genes are given only for firm matches. A row's size may be missing; if present it is once, few, many or a size class.

J: TRBJ2-1
size: -
V: TRBV3-1/TRBV3-2
D: -
DNA: TGTGCCAGCAGCGCCTTGAGCTCCTACAATGAGCAGTTCTTC
CDR3: CASSALSSYNEQFF

J: TRBJ1-2
size: -
V: TRBV10-3
D: TRBD1
DNA: TGTGCCATCAGTGAGTCTAAACAGTCAGGGGGAAGCTATGGCTACACCTTC
CDR3: CAISESKQSGGSYGYTF

J: TRBJ2-7
size: -
V: TRBV19
D: -
DNA: TGTGCCAGTAGTATCGACAGGAAATCCTACGAGCAGTACTTC
CDR3: CASSIDRKSYEQYF

J: TRBJ2-1
size: -
V: TRBV4-3
D: TRBD2
DNA: TGCGCCAGCAGGAGAACCGGCGGGGGCTCCTACAATGAGCAGTTCTTC
CDR3: CASRRTGGGSYNEQFF

J: TRBJ2-3
size: -
V: TRBV30
D: TRBD2
DNA: TGTGCCTGGTCAAGGACTAGCCGAACGACAGATACGCAGTATTTT
CDR3: CAWSRTSRTTDTQYF

J: TRBJ2-5
size: -
V: TRBV28
D: -
DNA: TGTGCCAGCAGACCTCGGGACAACCAAGAGACCCAGTACTTC
CDR3: CASRPRDNQETQYF

J: TRBJ2-2
size: -
V: TRBV19
D: TRBD1
DNA: TGTGCCAGTAGTGTACAGGGGGCAATCGGGACCGGGGAGCTGTTTTTT
CDR3: CASSVQGAIGTGELFF

J: TRBJ2-5
size: -
V: TRBV29-1
D: -
DNA: TGCAGCGTTGAGCCGGGACAACGGCAAGAGACCCAGTACTTC
CDR3: CSVEPGQRQETQYF

J: TRBJ2-3
size: -
V: TRBV3-1/TRBV3-2
D: -
DNA: TGTGCCAGCAGCCTCGGGAAAGCAGATACGCAGTATTTT
CDR3: CASSLGKADTQYF

J: TRBJ2-7
size: -
V: TRBV7-9
D: TRBD2
DNA: TGTGCCAGCAGCCCGTGGACTAGCGCGACCTACGAGCAGTACTTC
CDR3: CASSPWTSATYEQYF

J: TRBJ1-1
size: -
V: TRBV3-1/TRBV3-2
D: -
DNA: TGTGCCAGCAGCCAATTTGAAGGGGACACTGAAGCTTTCTTT
CDR3: CASSQFEGDTEAFF

J: TRBJ2-3
size: -
V: TRBV5-1
D: -
DNA: TGCGCCACCGCGCGGCGGGAAGCGGATACGCAGTATTTT
CDR3: CATARREADTQYF

J: TRBJ1-4
size: -
V: TRBV12-5
D: -
DNA: TGTGCTAGTGCCCTATCGCCAACTAATGAAAAACTGTTTTTT
CDR3: CASALSPTNEKLFF

J: TRBJ2-6
size: few
V: TRBV29-1
D: TRBD1
DNA: TGCAGCGTCGGGACAGGGCCTACTGGGGCCAACGTCCTGACTTTC
CDR3: CSVGTGPTGANVLTF

J: TRBJ2-1
size: -
V: TRBV7-2
D: TRBD2
DNA: TGTGCCAGCAGCAATTCCCGTCTCGGGAGGGCAGGGAATGAGCAGTTCTTC
CDR3: CASSNSRLGRAGNEQFF

J: TRBJ1-2
size: -
V: TRBV3-1/TRBV3-2
D: -
DNA: TGTGCCAGCAGCCAAGTTCCATCTAGTGGAGGCTACACCTTC
CDR3: CASSQVPSSGGYTF

J: TRBJ1-4
size: -
V: TRBV2
D: -
DNA: TGTGCCAGCAGTCGGGGAGGAAGGTCTGATGAAAAACTGTTTTTT
CDR3: CASSRGGRSDEKLFF

J: TRBJ1-2
size: few
V: TRBV15
D: TRBD1
DNA: TGTGCCACCAGCAGACCACGCGATGGGGCGAGACAGGGCTATGGCTACACCTTC
CDR3: CATSRPRDGARQGYGYTF

J: TRBJ2-3
size: -
V: TRBV7-3
D: -
DNA: TGTGCCAGCAGCTTTCAAACCGCGGATACGCAGTATTTT
CDR3: CASSFQTADTQYF

J: TRBJ2-3
size: once
V: TRBV6-5
D: -
DNA: TGTGCCAGCAGTTATTATTCTCGGGGTACGCAGTATTTT
CDR3: CASSYYSRGTQYF

J: TRBJ2-7
size: -
V: TRBV11-2
D: -
DNA: TGTGCCAGCCGCATATGGGGGAGGAGAGAGTACGAGCAGTACTTC
CDR3: CASRIWGRREYEQYF

J: TRBJ2-3
size: -
V: TRBV11-2
D: -
DNA: TGTGCCAGCAGCCGGACAGAGAGAGCAGATACGCAGTATTTT
CDR3: CASSRTERADTQYF

J: TRBJ2-1
size: -
V: TRBV4-2
D: TRBD2
DNA: TGTGCCAGCAGCCAAGAAATGGCGACTAGCGGGAGGTTTGATGAGCAGTTCTTC
CDR3: CASSQEMATSGRFDEQFF

J: TRBJ2-7
size: -
V: TRBV25-1
D: TRBD2
DNA: TGTGCCAGCAGTTCCGGTAGCGGGAGGGCCTACGAGCAGTACTTC
CDR3: CASSSGSGRAYEQYF

J: TRBJ1-1
size: few
V: TRBV25-1
D: -
DNA: TGTGCCAGCAGTGAAAACAAAGAAGCTTTCTTT
CDR3: CASSENKEAFF

J: TRBJ2-7
size: -
V: TRBV20-1
D: -
DNA: TGCAGTGCTTCAGGGGCCTACGAGCAGTACTTC
CDR3: CSASGAYEQYF

J: TRBJ1-5
size: -
V: TRBV27
D: -
DNA: TGTGCCAGCAGGAGGAATAGCAATCAGCCCCAGCATTTT
CDR3: CASRRNSNQPQHF

J: TRBJ1-2
size: -
V: TRBV28
D: TRBD1
DNA: TGTGCCAGCGGGACAGAAGGACTCTATGGCTACACCTTC
CDR3: CASGTEGLYGYTF

J: TRBJ1-6
size: -
V: TRBV18
D: TRBD1
DNA: TGTGCCAGCTCACAGGACAGGGTGGGTTCACCCCTCCACTTT
CDR3: CASSQDRVGSPLHF

J: TRBJ2-3
size: -
V: TRBV27
D: -
DNA: TGTGCCAGCAGTCCCAGCGGAGCTAGCACAGATACGCAGTATTTT
CDR3: CASSPSGASTDTQYF

J: TRBJ2-3
size: -
V: TRBV19
D: TRBD1
DNA: TGTGCCAGTAGTATCACAGGGGTCGGTCTCACAGATACGCAGTATTTT
CDR3: CASSITGVGLTDTQYF

J: TRBJ1-4
size: once
V: TRBV7-9
D: TRBD1
DNA: TGTGCCAGCAGCCTATTGGGGACAGGGAGTGAAAAACTGTTTTTT
CDR3: CASSLLGTGSEKLFF

J: TRBJ1-6
size: -
V: TRBV30
D: -
DNA: TGTGCCTGGGACAGCCACTCCTATAATTCACCCCTCCACTTT
CDR3: CAWDSHSYNSPLHF

J: TRBJ2-7
size: once
V: TRBV2
D: TRBD1
DNA: TGTGCCAGCGCATACTCGGGACAGGGGGTTGCCTACGAGCAGTACTTC
CDR3: CASAYSGQGVAYEQYF

J: TRBJ1-5
size: -
V: TRBV5-1
D: TRBD1
DNA: TGCGCCAGCAGCTCCGTCCCGGGACAGGGGTTGGGCAATCAGCCCCAGCATTTT
CDR3: CASSSVPGQGLGNQPQHF

J: TRBJ1-1
size: -
V: TRBV10-3
D: TRBD1
DNA: TGTGCCATCAGTGAGGCTCAGGGGGCGAAAGGCCCCCCCGAAGCTTTCTTT
CDR3: CAISEAQGAKGPPEAFF

J: TRBJ2-1
size: -
V: TRBV10-2
D: -
DNA: TGCGCCGGACGTCAAGGGGCTGATGAGCAGTTCTTC
CDR3: CAGRQGADEQFF

J: TRBJ1-2
size: -
V: TRBV6-5
D: -
DNA: TGTGCCAGCAGTCACCCCGGGGGTTATGGCTACACCTTC
CDR3: CASSHPGGYGYTF

J: TRBJ2-7
size: -
V: TRBV5-4
D: -
DNA: TGTGCCAGCAGCTTGGGGGGCCCCTACGAGCAGTACTTC
CDR3: CASSLGGPYEQYF

J: TRBJ2-1
size: -
V: TRBV19
D: TRBD1
DNA: TGTGCCAGTAGTACCCGCCCTGGGACAGGGGTTCGGAATGAGCAGTTCTTC
CDR3: CASSTRPGTGVRNEQFF

J: TRBJ1-2
size: few
V: TRBV19
D: TRBD1
DNA: TGTGCCAGTAGCAAAGACAGGGGGCGAGGCTACACCTTC
CDR3: CASSKDRGRGYTF

J: TRBJ1-2
size: -
V: TRBV6-5
D: -
DNA: TGTGCCAGCAGTTACGAACAGAGCTATGGCTACACCTTC
CDR3: CASSYEQSYGYTF

J: TRBJ2-3
size: few
V: TRBV7-2
D: -
DNA: TGTGCCAGCAGCCCCCGGGGAACAGATACGCAGTATTTT
CDR3: CASSPRGTDTQYF

J: TRBJ1-4
size: -
V: TRBV12-5
D: TRBD1
DNA: TGTGCTAGTGGTTTGGGCCGGACAGGGGAAGAAAAACTGTTTTTT
CDR3: CASGLGRTGEEKLFF

J: TRBJ2-7
size: -
V: TRBV20-1
D: -
DNA: TGCAGTGCTAGTTTGGGGAGAGGTGAGCAGTACTTC
CDR3: CSASLGRGEQYF

J: TRBJ2-3
size: -
V: TRBV9
D: -
DNA: TGTGCCAGCAGCGAGGACTTTACGACCACGGATACGCAGTATTTT
CDR3: CASSEDFTTTDTQYF

J: TRBJ2-7
size: -
V: TRBV3-1/TRBV3-2
D: -
DNA: TGTGCCAGCAGCCAAGGTTATCAGTTAGTCCGGGGCGAGCAGTACTTC
CDR3: CASSQGYQLVRGEQYF

J: TRBJ1-5
size: -
V: TRBV27
D: -
DNA: TGTGCCAGCAGTCCGGGACTCTCTAGGGATCAGCCCCAGCATTTT
CDR3: CASSPGLSRDQPQHF

J: TRBJ2-3
size: -
V: TRBV29-1
D: -
DNA: TGCAGCGTTGGCCCGCAGACAGATACGCAGTATTTT
CDR3: CSVGPQTDTQYF

J: TRBJ2-3
size: -
V: TRBV19
D: -
DNA: TGTGCCAGTAGTATGAGGGGGAACTCCCCTAGCACAGATACGCAGTATTTT
CDR3: CASSMRGNSPSTDTQYF

J: TRBJ2-1
size: -
V: TRBV20-1
D: TRBD2
DNA: TGCAGTGCTAGTCCTATTGGCGGGAGTAGGTACAATGAGCAGTTCTTC
CDR3: CSASPIGGSRYNEQFF

J: TRBJ2-1
size: once
V: TRBV7-8
D: -
DNA: TGTGCCAGCAGCCAAGCCCTGTTCTCCTACAATGAGCAGTTCTTC
CDR3: CASSQALFSYNEQFF

J: TRBJ2-7
size: -
V: TRBV5-6
D: TRBD2
DNA: TGTGCCAGCAGCAGCGGACTAGCGGTGTACGAGCAGTACTTC
CDR3: CASSSGLAVYEQYF

J: TRBJ2-1
size: -
V: TRBV2
D: TRBD2
DNA: TGTGCCAGCAGTGAACCGGGACTAGCCGATAAACTAGATGAGCAGTTCTTC
CDR3: CASSEPGLADKLDEQFF